These 32 T cell receptor beta chains were sequenced from one sample in a study of CD8+ T cells in alopecia areata. cDNA prepared by RNA extraction and subsequent reverse transcription served as the template for sequencing. Measured with immunoSEQ multiplex PCR; TCRdb has only the in-frame clones, and not every one. The sample comprises some 150,000 clones, around 83% of which are singletons, and over 10% rests with the top ten. Treatment described: oral pan-JAK inhibitor, 5-10 mg twice daily. The sequencing used CD8+ T cells sorted from blood, collected at week 4, from a patient treated with tofacitinib. The receptors were sampled from a human donor with alopecia areata.

V is TRBV29-1 and J is TRBJ2-7; a weak D match, TRBD2 (6 bases). Trimming cost V 6 bases and J 0 bases, with 15 bases left between them. Per germline, CDR1 SQVTM and CDR2 ANQGSEA. There are 14 residues in the CDR3. CDR3 in amino acids: CSVANSGSSYEQYF. The CDR3 DNA reads as TGCAGCGTCGCCAATAGCGGTAGCTCCTACGAGCAGTACTTC.

The sample holds one count of this clone. The gene calls are TRBV27 and TRBJ1-5; D may be TRBD1 (5 bases). This CDR3 has 14 amino acids. Looked up from germline, CDR1 is MNHEY and CDR2 is SMNVEV (reference sequence). With 5 bases removed from V and 2 bases from J, the gap between germline ends came to 10 bases. CDR3 DNA: TGTGCCAGCAGTCAGGGTGGGGGCAATCAGCCCCAGCATTTT. This translates into CASSQGGGNQPQHF.

CDR3 loop: CASSVGSSGELFF. CDR3 nucleotide sequence: TGTGCCAGCAGCGTAGGTAGCAGTGGGGAGCTGTTTTTT. The genes are TRBV9 and TRBJ2-2; D is unresolved. The CDR3 runs to 13 residues. Trimming took off 0 bases at V and 8 bases at J, with 8 bases between the two ends. The germline V gene encodes CDR1 SGDLS and CDR2 YYNGEE. Using reference TRBV9 and TRBJ2-2 for the parts outside the CDR3, the full variable domain is DSGVTQTPKHLITATGQRVTLRCSPRSGDLSVYWYQQSLDQGLQFLIQYYNGEERAKGNILERFSAQQFPDLHSELNLSSLELGDSALYFCASSVGSSGELFFGEGSRLTVL.

The V call is TRBV7-6, the J call TRBJ1-1; 7 bases are shared with TRBD1. Germline lookup yields CDR1 SGHVS and CDR2 FNYEAQ. With V trimmed by 1 base and J by 9 bases, 2 bases remained unmatched. The CDR3 has 12 residues. DNA of the CDR3: TGTGCCAGCAGCTTAGAGACAGGGAAAGCTTTCTTT. It codes for CASSLETGKAFF. Full variable domain (missing parts from reference TRBV7-6 and TRBJ1-1): GAGVSQSPRYKVTKRGQDVALRCDPISGHVSLYWYRQALGQGPEFLTYFNYEAQQDKSGLPNDRFSAERPEGSISTLTIQRTEQRDSAMYRCASSLETGKAFFGQGTRLTVV.

V and J are TRBV27 and TRBJ2-3; D is unclear. The V end lost 7 bases, the J end lost 5 bases, and 7 bases lay between the germline ends. The germline gives CDR1 MNHEY, CDR2 SMNVEV (reference sequence). CDR3 length: 11 residues. The CDR3 bases are TGTGCCAGCATCATCGGAGATACGCAGTATTTT. It translates to CASIIGDTQYF.

This rearrangement joins TRBV5-6 to TRBJ1-1; D uncertain. The V end lost 2 bases, the J end lost 1 base, and 9 bases lay between the germline ends. From germline, CDR1 is SGHDT and CDR2 YYEEEE. CDR3 length: 14 amino acids. The CDR3 loop reads CASSFAPANTEAFF. CDR3 nucleotide sequence: TGTGCCAGCAGCTTTGCCCCGGCGAACACTGAAGCTTTCTTT.

The J gene is TRBJ1-2, the V gene TRBV4-1, with 7 bases aligning to TRBD1. Germline-derived CDR1 and CDR2 are MGHRA and YSYEKL. V lost 4 bases to trimming and J lost 4 bases; unmatched junction nucleotides: 9. The length of the CDR3 is 15 residues. CDR3 in DNA: TGCGCCAGCAGCCCCCGGGACAGAGGCCGCTATGGCTACACCTTC. Amino acids: CASSPRDRGRYGYTF.

The V call is TRBV5-1, the J call TRBJ1-2, with unresolved D. With 0 bases removed from V and 6 bases from J, the gap between germline ends came to 12 bases. The CDR3 covers 14 residues. Germline V CDR1 and CDR2: SGHRS, YFSETQ. The CDR3 reads CASSLGPGLDGYTF. The CDR3 bases are TGCGCCAGCAGCTTGGGGCCAGGCTTGGATGGCTACACCTTC.

This clone was observed a single time. The chain has TRBV12-5 and TRBJ2-1, with D perhaps TRBD1 (5 bases). Trimming left V 4 bases short and J 7 bases short, with 20 bases between. CDR3 length equals 16 residues. Per the germline V gene, CDR1 is LGHNT and CDR2 is FRNRAP. The chain's CDR3 is CASGSRQSDMGNEQFF. The CDR3 DNA is TGTGCTAGTGGTTCCCGACAGTCTGATATGGGGAATGAGCAGTTCTTC.

The CDR3 is CASSQGAYEQYF. CDR3 coding DNA: TGTGCCAGCAGCCAAGGGGCCTACGAGCAGTACTTC. This chain uses TRBV4-2 with TRBJ2-7; D is unclear. The V end was cut by 1 base, the J end by 2 bases, with 3 bases between. Germline V gene sequence: CDR1 LGHNA, CDR2 YNFKEQ. This CDR3 is 12 amino acids long.

The V gene is TRBV7-9, the J gene TRBJ1-2, with 9 bases fitting TRBD1. Germline trimming cut 5 bases from V and 5 bases from J; bases unmatched to any gene: 6. This CDR3 region has 14 residues. The germline V gene encodes CDR1 SEHNR and CDR2 FQNEAQ (reference sequence). The DNA of the CDR3 is TGTGCCAGCAGCCGTCCCGGGACAGGGTATGGCTACACCTTC. Protein: CASSRPGTGYGYTF.

CDR3 amino acids: CASSPTPGGEDYEQYF. The CDR3 bases are TGTGCCAGCAGCCCAACCCCCGGGGGGGAGGATTACGAGCAGTACTTC. V usage is TRBV7-9 and J usage is TRBJ2-7; 8 bases map to TRBD2. In germline, CDR1 is SEHNR, CDR2 FQNEAQ (reference sequence). V shed 5 bases and J 4 bases; nucleotides not matched to a gene: 13. CDR3 size: 16 residues. Based on the CDR3 plus reference TRBV7-9 and TRBJ2-7, the full variable domain is DTGVSQNPRHKITKRGQNVTFRCDPISEHNRLYWYRQTLGQGPEFLTYFQNEAQLEKSRLLSDRFSAERPKGSFSTLEIQRTEQGDSAMYLCASSPTPGGEDYEQYFGPGTRLTVT.

V and J are TRBV6-6 and TRBJ1-1; D remains unclear. This CDR3 contains 15 residues. V was pared by 1 base and J by 1 base, with 10 bases between. Germline V CDR1 and CDR2: MNHNY, SVGAGI (reference sequence). The chain's CDR3 is CASSYWVGENTEAFF. In nucleotides, the CDR3 is TGTGCCAGCAGTTACTGGGTTGGGGAGAACACTGAAGCTTTCTTT.

The sample holds one count of this clone. This chain connects TRBV4-1 to TRBJ2-7; 7 bases match TRBD1. The V segment lost 4 bases and the J segment 5 bases; nucleotides outside the gene matches: 11. CDR1 is MGHRA, CDR2 YSYEKL, per germline. This CDR3 has 15 amino acids. The CDR3 protein is CASSPTGTEGHEQYF. The CDR3 DNA is TGCGCCAGCAGCCCCACCGGGACAGAAGGCCACGAGCAGTACTTC.

The chain is built from TRBV30 and TRBJ2-1; D may be TRBD1 (6 bases). CDR3 size: 13 residues. CDR1 and CDR2 from the germline V gene are GTSNPN and SVGIG (reference sequence). V lost 6 bases and J 2 bases, leaving 11 bases between the germline ends. CDR3 sequence reads: CACRDTAYNEQFF. Here the CDR3 DNA reads TGTGCCTGCCGGGACACAGCCTACAATGAGCAGTTCTTC.

This rearrangement joins TRBV7-9 to TRBJ1-1, with TRBD1 matching 9 bases. From germline, CDR1 is SEHNR and CDR2 FQNEAQ (reference sequence). The CDR3 runs to 16 residues. The ends lost 5 bases at V and 2 bases at J; junction bases unmatched: 9. CDR3: CASSPRGGQGNTEAFF. The CDR3 coding sequence is TGTGCCAGCAGCCCCAGAGGGGGACAGGGAAACACTGAAGCTTTCTTT. Looking up the rest from reference TRBV7-9 and TRBJ1-1 gives the full variable domain: DTGVSQNPRHKITKRGQNVTFRCDPISEHNRLYWYRQTLGQGPEFLTYFQNEAQLEKSRLLSDRFSAERPKGSFSTLEIQRTEQGDSAMYLCASSPRGGQGNTEAFFGQGTRLTVV.

The gene calls are TRBV7-6 and TRBJ2-2; D is uncertain. CDR3 size: 16 residues. Germline V gene lookup returns CDR1 SGHVS and CDR2 FNYEAQ. Trimming pared 1 base from V and 5 bases from J, leaving 14 bases between. As DNA, the CDR3 is TGTGCCAGCAGCTTAGATTATGGGGATCCGACCGGGGAGCTGTTTTTT. Amino acid sequence: CASSLDYGDPTGELFF.

V gene TRBV7-9 combines with J gene TRBJ2-3; 8 nucleotides agree with TRBD2. CDR1 is SEHNR and CDR2 is FQNEAQ in the germline V gene (reference sequence). The trim removed 3 bases at V and 2 bases at J, leaving 4 bases unmatched. The CDR3 totals 15 residues. The CDR3 here is CASSLASGYTDTQYF. The DNA of the CDR3 is TGTGCCAGCAGCTTGGCTAGCGGGTACACAGATACGCAGTATTTT.

This chain connects TRBV19 to TRBJ2-1; TRBD2 might be the D (6 bases). The V gene's germline CDR1 is LNHDA and CDR2 SQIVND (reference sequence). V lost 1 base, J lost 5 bases, and 9 bases lay in between. The CDR3 length is 14 residues. This CDR3 is CASSIVGGDNEQFF. Here the CDR3 DNA reads TGTGCCAGTAGTATAGTCGGGGGAGACAATGAGCAGTTCTTC.

The chain employs TRBV5-6 and TRBJ1-1; 8 bases are a match to TRBD1. The ends lost 0 bases at V and 3 bases at J; junction bases unmatched: 1. This CDR3 has 14 amino acids. Germline assignment: CDR1 SGHDT and CDR2 YYEEEE. In nucleotides, the CDR3 is TGTGCCAGCAGCTTGGGGACAGGGTACACTGAAGCTTTCTTT. Amino acid sequence: CASSLGTGYTEAFF. Drawing the rest from reference TRBV5-6 and TRBJ1-1, the complete variable domain is DAGVTQSPTHLIKTRGQQVTLRCSPKSGHDTVSWYQQALGQGPQFIFQYYEEEERQRGNFPDRFSGHQFPNYSSELNVNALLLGDSALYLCASSLGTGYTEAFFGQGTRLTVV.

This clone was found a few times. This rearrangement joins TRBV7-8 to TRBJ2-7, with D uncertain. Germline CDR1 is SGHVS and CDR2 is FQNEAQ. V lost 1 base to trimming and J lost 6 bases, with 7 bases between them. This CDR3 is 12 amino acids long. The CDR3 DNA follows: TGTGCCAGCAGCTTAGGATTTGTCGAGCAGTACTTC. Translating gives CASSLGFVEQYF.

CDR3 loop: CASSGRDTTYEQYF. DNA for the CDR3: TGTGCCAGTAGTGGCCGGGACACCACCTACGAGCAGTACTTC. The J gene is TRBJ2-7, the V gene TRBV19, with D perhaps TRBD1 (6 bases). The CDR3 spans 14 residues. With 5 bases removed from V and 2 bases from J, the gap between germline ends came to 13 bases. Germline CDR1 LNHDA, CDR2 SQIVND (reference sequence). Looking up the rest from reference TRBV19 and TRBJ2-7 gives the full variable domain: DGGITQSPKYLFRKEGQNVTLSCEQNLNHDAMYWYRQDPGQGLRLIYYSQIVNDFQKGDIAEGYSVSREKKESFPLTVTSAQKNPTAFYLCASSGRDTTYEQYFGPGTRLTVT.

This clone appeared a few times. DNA of the CDR3: TGTGCCAGTAGTATAAGAGTACAGGAGTCCTACGAGCAGTACTTC. It yields the protein CASSIRVQESYEQYF. The chain recombines TRBV19 with TRBJ2-7, with D tentatively TRBD1 (5 bases). The CDR3 runs 15 residues. Germline CDR1 reads LNHDA; CDR2 reads SQIVND (reference sequence). Trimming took off 2 bases at V and 1 base at J, with 12 bases between the two ends.

The chain links TRBV25-1 to TRBJ2-7; 8 bases map to TRBD2. Germline loops: CDR1 MGHDK, CDR2 SYGVNS. The trim removed 7 bases at V and 7 bases at J, leaving 3 bases unmatched. The CDR3 length is 11 residues. CDR3 loop: CASTVAGEQYF. Written as DNA, the CDR3 is TGTGCCAGCACCGTAGCGGGGGAGCAGTACTTC.

This clone came up once. The gene calls are TRBV7-6 and TRBJ2-7; 8 nucleotides line up with TRBD2. V shed 6 bases and J 4 bases; nucleotides not matched to a gene: 2. Germline V gene sequence: CDR1 SGHVS, CDR2 FNYEAQ. CDR3 length equals 12 residues. The CDR3 protein is CASSPSGYEQYF. Here the CDR3 DNA reads TGTGCCAGCAGTCCTAGCGGGTACGAGCAGTACTTC.

The CDR3 sequence is CASSLDRQGVDSPLHF. CDR3 bases: TGTGCCAGCAGCTTAGATCGTCAAGGGGTCGATTCACCCCTCCACTTT. V usage is TRBV11-2 and J usage is TRBJ1-6; D is perhaps TRBD1 (5 bases). Deletions cut 0 bases from V and 8 bases from J, with 14 bases between. The CDR3 length is 16 residues. Germline V CDR1 and CDR2: SGHAT, FQNNGV.

This rearrangement joins TRBV6-1 to TRBJ2-7; possible D gene TRBD2, 6 bases. The CDR3 runs 13 residues. The V end lost 3 bases, the J end lost 3 bases, and 9 bases lay between the germline ends. CDR1 MNHNS and CDR2 SASEGT come from the germline V gene. The CDR3 DNA is TGTGCCAGCAGTGATAGCGGACTCTACGAGCAGTACTTC. It encodes CASSDSGLYEQYF.

V gene TRBV29-1 combines with J gene TRBJ2-3, with 10 bases lining up with TRBD2. The germline gives CDR1 SQVTM, CDR2 ANQGSEA. This CDR3 is 15 amino acids long. The V gene end was trimmed by 3 bases and the J gene end by 6 bases; junction bases not matched to a gene: 9. CDR3 in amino acids: CSVELVAGGTDTQYF. In DNA form, the CDR3 reads TGCAGCGTTGAGTTGGTAGCGGGAGGTACGGATACGCAGTATTTT.

This clone was observed a single time. The rearrangement joins TRBV5-4 to TRBJ2-3, with 12 nucleotides matching TRBD2. Germline-derived CDR1 and CDR2 are SGHNT and YYREEE (reference sequence). The V gene end was trimmed by 0 bases and the J gene end by 1 base; junction bases not matched to a gene: 6. This CDR3 region has 18 residues. The CDR3 sequence: CASSLGLAGGQGTDTQYF. As DNA, the CDR3 is TGTGCCAGCAGCTTGGGGCTAGCGGGGGGGCAGGGCACAGATACGCAGTATTTT.

This clone was seen ten or more times. The V gene is TRBV4-1, the J gene TRBJ2-1, with D hard to call. V was trimmed by 0 bases and J by 6 bases, leaving 12 bases between them. This CDR3 comprises 15 residues. CDR1 and CDR2 from the germline V gene are MGHRA and YSYEKL. CDR3 sequence (DNA): TGCGCCAGCAGCCAAGAGACGGCCCCGATCAATGAGCAGTTCTTC. Protein: CASSQETAPINEQFF.

V usage is TRBV2 and J usage is TRBJ2-7; D is undetermined. This CDR3 spans 9 amino acids. Germline values: CDR1 SNHLY, CDR2 FYNNEI. V was clipped by 6 bases and J by 7 bases, with 4 bases between them. The CDR3 region is CASRGEQYF. CDR3 DNA sequence: TGTGCCAGCAGGGGGGAGCAGTACTTC.

This chain uses TRBV7-9 with TRBJ1-2; D ambiguous. CDR1 and CDR2 (germline): SEHNR, FQNEAQ (reference sequence). V lost 4 bases and J 2 bases, leaving 14 bases between the germline ends. This CDR3 has 15 amino acids. DNA for the CDR3: TGTGCCAGCAGCTCCCGAAATGGGGTGAACTATGGCTACACCTTC. It is translated as CASSSRNGVNYGYTF.